The rows below give T cell receptor beta chains drawn from one sample of a study of cytomegalovirus exposure and HLA in healthy donors. Repertoires were generated with immunoSEQ multiplex PCR, while TCRdb's copy carries only in-frame clones and drops some. Found here are approximately 98,000 clones, approximately 85% of them singletons; the top ten hold approximately 3%. The sample taken for sequencing was PBMCs. These receptors all stem from a woman younger than 35 in good health and CMV-seronegative. The conserved cysteine and the conserved F or W are not part of the CDR3 here.

J,V,CDR3
TRBJ2-7,TRBV4-1,ASSQDGGGAYEQY
TRBJ1-2,TRBV27,ASTLRAGGVYGYT
TRBJ2-7,TRBV9,ASSPGGGDYEQY
TRBJ1-4,TRBV10-3,AISEIEGEKLF
TRBJ1-2,TRBV9,ASSDSQFPRDRVSYT
TRBJ1-1,TRBV7-2,ASSLARFGAAF
TRBJ1-4,TRBV30,AWIGATNEKLF
TRBJ2-5,TRBV29-1,SGEGAGQETQY
TRBJ1-2,TRBV28,ASSFGGVGYT
TRBJ1-5,TRBV28,ASSLIRDQPQH
TRBJ2-1,TRBV25-1,ASSETGAAYNEQF
TRBJ1-4,TRBV5-1,ASSFDRGHNEKLF
TRBJ2-5,TRBV21-1,ASSKEGGSETQY
TRBJ1-2,TRBV28,ASSLYYMTGSYT
TRBJ2-3,TRBV7-9,ASSLVPSGVTDTQY
TRBJ2-5,TRBV2,ASIAGGLETQY